Following are 30 T cell receptor beta chains from one sample sequenced in a study of blood T cell repertoires in COVID-19. The table came from immunoSEQ multiplex PCR; TCRdb's copy has only in-frame clones and leaves some out. Here the sample spans about 420,000 clones, 80% to 90% being singletons. Sample: peripheral blood. These receptors originate from a man aged 18 to 35 with COVID-19, enrolled during active disease.

This clone was picked up a small number of times. The V call is TRBV28, the J call TRBJ1-5, with D unclear. Germline CDR1 MDHEN, CDR2 SYDVKM. This CDR3 region has 12 residues. V gave up 3 bases and J gave up 4 bases, with 4 bases separating them. The CDR3 protein is CASSFSNQPQHF. The DNA for the CDR3 is TGTGCCAGCAGTTTCTCGAATCAGCCCCAGCATTTT. Based on the CDR3 plus reference TRBV28 and TRBJ1-5, the full variable domain is DVKVTQSSRYLVKRTGEKVFLECVQDMDHENMFWYRQDPGLGLRLIYFSYDVKMKEKGDIPEGYSVSREKKERFSLILESASTNQTSMYLCASSFSNQPQHFGDGTRLSIL.

This chain joins TRBV6-6 and TRBJ1-6, with 7 bases fitting TRBD1. CDR3 size: 14 residues. Trimming cost V 4 bases and J 19 bases; bases outside gene matches: 16. Germline values: CDR1 MNHNY, CDR2 SVGAGI (reference sequence). The CDR3 here is CASSSTGRSLGSHF. The CDR3 bases are TGTGCCAGCAGTTCGACAGGGAGGAGTCTGGGATCTCACTTT.

The rearrangement joins TRBV19 to TRBJ1-1; tentatively, D is TRBD1 (5 bases). Germline V gene sequence: CDR1 LNHDA, CDR2 SQIVND (reference sequence). The CDR3 spans 12 residues. The ends were cut back, 4 bases at V and 7 bases at J, with 10 bases in the middle. The CDR3 reads CASSRQRYEAFF. The CDR3 DNA follows: TGTGCCAGTAGTAGACAGCGTTATGAAGCTTTCTTT.

The sample holds one count of this clone. V gene TRBV7-9 combines with J gene TRBJ1-6, with 7 bases fitting TRBD1. V gave up 1 base and J gave up 10 bases; unmatched junction bases: 7. Germline lookup yields CDR1 SEHNR and CDR2 FQNEAQ (reference sequence). The CDR3 has 15 amino acids. The CDR3: CASSLGDRAESPLHF. CDR3 coding DNA: TGTGCCAGCAGCTTAGGAGACAGGGCGGAATCACCCCTCCACTTT.

The rearrangement links TRBV6-5 to TRBJ1-2; TRBD1 aligns across 8 bases. V shed 5 bases, J shed 4 bases, and the junction held 9 bases outside the gene matches. Germline V CDR1 and CDR2: MNHEY, SVGAGI. The CDR3 is 15 amino acids. As DNA, the CDR3 is TGTGCCAGCAGTCCTAGGACAGGGCCTTCCTATGGCTACACCTTC. Protein: CASSPRTGPSYGYTF.

Only one count was recorded for this clone. V is TRBV20-1 and J is TRBJ1-5; D call uncertain. Germline assignment: CDR1 DFQATT and CDR2 SNEGSKA (reference sequence). Trimming pared 3 bases from V and 0 bases from J, leaving 18 bases between. The CDR3 extends over 17 amino acids. In DNA, the CDR3 is TGCAGTGCTAGTCGTTGGGCCTCGACCTATAGCAATCAGCCCCAGCATTTT. Translation: CSASRWASTYSNQPQHF.

This clone was picked up one time. This chain joins TRBV10-2 and TRBJ1-5; D is perhaps TRBD1 (5 bases). The V gene's germline CDR1 is WSHSY and CDR2 SAAADI. CDR3 length: 16 residues. V was trimmed by 2 bases and J by 0 bases, leaving 11 bases between them. Written as DNA, the CDR3 is TGCGCCAGCAGTGAGGGGTCAGGGCTTAGCAATCAGCCCCAGCATTTT. It yields the protein CASSEGSGLSNQPQHF.

This chain uses TRBV27 with TRBJ2-7; TRBD1 aligns across 12 bases. Germline trimming cut 10 bases from V and 4 bases from J; bases unmatched to any gene: 11. CDR3 length: 15 amino acids. Germline CDR1 and CDR2: MNHEY and SMNVEV (reference sequence). CDR3 DNA: TGTGCCACCTCGGGGACAGGGGGCCCGATTTACGAGCAGTACTTC. Its translation is CATSGTGGPIYEQYF.

The chain links TRBV2 to TRBJ2-3; 9 positions match TRBD2. CDR1 and CDR2 (germline): SNHLY, FYNNEI. The trim removed 7 bases at V and 4 bases at J, leaving 9 bases unmatched. CDR3 length equals 15 residues. Written as DNA, the CDR3 is TGTGCCAGCACAGGGGCGGGGGGGCCCCCAGATACGCAGTATTTT. It yields the protein CASTGAGGPPDTQYF. The full variable domain, rest sourced from reference TRBV2 and TRBJ2-3, is EPEVTQTPSHQVTQMGQEVILRCVPISNHLYFYWYRQILGQKVEFLVSFYNNEISEKSEIFDDQFSVERPDGSNFTLKIRSTKLEDSAMYFCASTGAGGPPDTQYFGPGTRLTVL.

This chain links TRBV14 with TRBJ2-7, with D perhaps matching TRBD1 (6 bases). The CDR3 loop spans 14 amino acids. Trimming took 5 bases from V and 0 from J, leaving 11 bases between them. The V gene's germline CDR1 is SGHDN and CDR2 FVKESK. CDR3 nucleotide sequence: TGTGCCAGCAGCAAAGGACAGATCTCCTACGAGCAGTACTTC. Protein sequence: CASSKGQISYEQYF.

The chain joins TRBV6-4 to TRBJ2-3, with D unclear. CDR1 is MRHNA, CDR2 SNTAGT, per germline. The CDR3 extends over 15 amino acids. V gave up 4 bases and J gave up 2 bases, with 13 bases separating them. This CDR3 is CASSGRVGFTDTQYF. The DNA of the CDR3 is TGTGCCAGCAGTGGTCGGGTCGGTTTCACAGATACGCAGTATTTT.

In its sample, this clone was seen once. The V gene is TRBV19, the J gene TRBJ2-1; 9 nucleotides match TRBD2. Germline V gene sequence: CDR1 LNHDA, CDR2 SQIVND (reference sequence). With 4 bases clipped from V and 8 bases from J, the junction kept 12 bases outside the gene matches. CDR3 size: 16 residues. The CDR3 DNA is TGTGCCAGTAGTAGCCCGGGACTAGCTGCAAGCGATGAGCAGTTCTTC. Residues: CASSSPGLAASDEQFF.

This clone has only a few counts. V gene TRBV7-2 combines with J gene TRBJ1-3, with D possibly being TRBD1 (6 bases). Germline V CDR1 and CDR2: SGHTA, FQGNSA. This CDR3 spans 16 amino acids. V was shortened by 0 bases and J by 4 bases, with 13 bases between the two germline ends. CDR3 sequence: CASSLAFGTLGNTIYF. CDR3 bases: TGTGCCAGCAGCTTAGCGTTCGGGACATTAGGAAACACCATATATTTT.

The rearrangement joins TRBV5-1 to TRBJ2-3; unclear D gene. With 2 bases removed from V and 1 base from J, the gap between germline ends came to 11 bases. Looked up from germline, CDR1 is SGHRS and CDR2 is YFSETQ. This CDR3 has 15 residues. For the CDR3, the DNA is TGCGCCAGCAGCTTCAGATCCCCTGGCACAGATACGCAGTATTTT. Translating gives CASSFRSPGTDTQYF.

V is TRBV3-1 (or the pseudogene TRBV3-2) and J is TRBJ1-2; D remains unclear. Germline assignment: CDR1 LGHDT and CDR2 YNNKEL (reference sequence). CDR3 length: 13 residues. The V end was cut by 4 bases, the J end by 7 bases, with 13 bases between. CDR3 DNA sequence: TGTGCCAGCAGCCGTGGTCCCAACGGTGGCTACACCTTC. As protein: CASSRGPNGGYTF.

This clone appeared a few times. Additional DNA sequences in this sample encode the identical CDR3. The rearrangement links TRBV5-1 to TRBJ1-1, with TRBD1 as a possible D gene (5 bases). The germline V gene has CDR1 SGHRS and CDR2 YFSETQ. V lost 2 bases and J 0 bases, leaving 5 bases between the germline ends. The CDR3 consists of 13 residues. The CDR3 DNA reads as TGCGCCAGCAGCTTAGGGGTGAACACTGAAGCTTTCTTT. Encoded protein: CASSLGVNTEAFF.

The chain has TRBV12-5 and TRBJ2-2; 9 bases are a match to TRBD1. The CDR3 is 17 amino acids. Trimming at V came to 0 bases and at J to 5 bases, leaving 7 bases not matched to a gene. CDR1 is LGHNT, CDR2 FRNRAP, per germline. This CDR3 is CASGLVQGAWETGELFF. The CDR3 DNA sequence: TGTGCTAGTGGTTTGGTACAGGGGGCATGGGAGACCGGGGAGCTGTTTTTT.

This clone appeared once. This chain connects TRBV15 to TRBJ1-5; D unresolved. The CDR3 is 14 residues long. Germline V gene data show CDR1 as LNHNV and CDR2 as YYDKDF (reference sequence). Trimming removed 3 bases at V and 6 bases at J, with 12 bases between. CDR3 bases: TGTGCCACCAGCAGGTCTGGCTCTTCTCAGCCCCAGCATTTT. Its protein is CATSRSGSSQPQHF.

The V gene is TRBV30, the J gene TRBJ2-3; TRBD2 matches at 7 bases. This CDR3 is built from 15 residues. The V segment lost 2 bases and the J segment 4 bases; nucleotides outside the gene matches: 9. Looked up from germline, CDR1 is GTSNPN and CDR2 is SVGIG (reference sequence). DNA for the CDR3: TGTGCCTGGAGTTCCACCTCGGCGGGGGCAGATACGCAGTATTTT. Encoded protein: CAWSSTSAGADTQYF.

The V gene is TRBV18, the J gene TRBJ1-1; unclear D gene. Deletions cut 5 bases from V and 11 bases from J, with 21 bases between. Germline V CDR1 and CDR2: KGHSH, LQKENI. CDR3 length equals 14 residues. The CDR3 sequence is CASSDRQAPTLAFF. The CDR3 DNA reads TGTGCCAGCTCAGATAGACAAGCCCCCACGTTGGCTTTCTTT.

This clone showed up just once. The chain carries TRBV5-8 and TRBJ1-6, with 8 bases aligning to TRBD1. Germline V CDR1 and CDR2: SGHTS, YDEGEE. This CDR3 has 14 amino acids. V gave up 4 bases and J gave up 7 bases; unmatched junction bases: 4. CDR3 nucleotide sequence: TGTGCCAGCAGCCTGGGACAGGCAAATTCACCCCTCCACTTT. Its protein is CASSLGQANSPLHF. Filled out from reference TRBV5-8 and TRBJ1-6, the complete variable domain reads EAGVTQSPTHLIKTRGQQATLRCSPISGHTSVYWYQQALGLGLQFLLWYDEGEERNRGNFPPRFSGRQFPNYSSELNVNALELEDSALYLCASSLGQANSPLHFGNGTRLTVT.

This chain connects TRBV24-1 to TRBJ1-5; the D gene is possibly TRBD1 (5 bases). CDR1 and CDR2 (germline): KGHDR, SFDVKD. The CDR3 covers 15 residues. V lost 2 bases, J lost 4 bases, and 11 bases lay in between. The CDR3 coding sequence is TGTGCCACCAGTGATTCTCGGACACCGAATCAGCCCCAGCATTTT. This codes for CATSDSRTPNQPQHF.

The chain uses TRBV7-8 and TRBJ2-7; TRBD2 matches 15 bases. The trim removed 2 bases at V and 4 bases at J, leaving 12 bases unmatched. This CDR3 is built from 19 residues. Looked up from germline, CDR1 is SGHVS and CDR2 is FQNEAQ. Here the CDR3 reads CASSLQRTSGRAVTYEQYF. Here the CDR3 DNA reads TGTGCCAGCAGCTTACAGCGGACTAGCGGGAGGGCCGTGACTTACGAGCAGTACTTC.

The chain joins TRBV4-1 to TRBJ2-1; 15 nucleotides line up with TRBD2. Germline trimming cut 4 bases from V and 6 bases from J; bases unmatched to any gene: 1. CDR3 length: 15 residues. The germline V gene encodes CDR1 MGHRA and CDR2 YSYEKL. The CDR3 nucleotides are TGCGCCAGCAGCCGGACTAGCGGGGGGGGCAATGAGCAGTTCTTC. Its protein is CASSRTSGGGNEQFF.

The genes are TRBV2 and TRBJ2-2, with a tentative D call TRBD1 (5 bases). Germline assignment: CDR1 SNHLY and CDR2 FYNNEI. The V and J ends lost 4 bases and 5 bases respectively, with 8 bases between them. The CDR3 has 13 residues. The CDR3 here is CASSAQGTGELFF. For the CDR3, the DNA is TGTGCCAGCAGTGCTCAGGGTACCGGGGAGCTGTTTTTT.

Concerning this clone: Mismatch with germline at one junction end may stem from a read error. The V call is TRBV6-5, the J call TRBJ2-1, with unresolved D. The CDR3 extends over 13 amino acids. Looked up from germline, CDR1 is MNHEY and CDR2 is SVGAGI. The CDR3 loop is CACGALSYYEQFF. CDR3 bases: TGTGCTTGCGGAGCGCTTAGCTACTATGAGCAGTTCTTC.

The chain employs TRBV13 and TRBJ2-1, with a possible D match to TRBD2 (5 bases). This CDR3 contains 14 residues. The V and J ends lost 0 bases and 4 bases respectively, with 7 bases between them. In germline, CDR1 is PRHDT, CDR2 FYEKMQ (reference sequence). The CDR3 reads CASSLGTTYNEQFF. The CDR3 DNA sequence: TGTGCCAGCAGCTTAGGGACTACGTACAATGAGCAGTTCTTC.

The rearrangement uses TRBV5-4 and TRBJ2-7, with 8 nucleotides matching TRBD2. Trimming removed 4 bases from V and 3 bases from J; junction bases left unmatched: 6. The CDR3 is made up of 14 amino acids. From germline, CDR1 is SGHNT and CDR2 YYREEE (reference sequence). The chain's CDR3 is CASSRREEYYEQYF. The CDR3 DNA reads TGTGCCAGCAGCAGGCGGGAGGAGTACTACGAGCAGTACTTC.

The chain recombines TRBV10-1 with TRBJ2-7, with 8 nucleotides matching TRBD2. J lost 1 base, V lost 3 bases, and 5 bases had no gene match. The CDR3 covers 15 residues. Germline V CDR1 and CDR2: WNHNN, SYGVQD (reference sequence). The CDR3 DNA reads TGCGCCAGCAGTGAAGATAGCGGGGAATCCTACGAGCAGTACTTC. Amino acid sequence: CASSEDSGESYEQYF.

The chain employs TRBV6-5 and TRBJ2-7, with 9 nucleotides matching TRBD1. The J segment lost 5 bases and the V segment lost 5 bases, leaving 7 bases of the junction unmatched. The CDR3 extends over 14 amino acids. Germline V gives CDR1 MNHEY, CDR2 SVGAGI. The CDR3 here is CASSPGQGFHEQYF. The CDR3 DNA sequence: TGTGCCAGCAGTCCAGGACAGGGGTTCCACGAGCAGTACTTC.